The TCR beta chain under discussion was sequenced for a study of monozygotic twins with cystic fibrosis. Study-wide results and limits: The repertoire was suggested to be naive-dominated, clonality median around 0.01.

Regarding this clone: Antigen specificity is unknown.

The protocol was immunoSEQ multiplex PCR, while the TCRdb copy is restricted to in-frame clones and leaves out a portion. There are about 23,000 clones in the sample; around 93% occur only once, and under 0.3% lies in the top ten. CDR3 length equals 14 residues. CDR1 SGHTA and CDR2 FQGNSA come from the germline V gene. Trimming removed 4 bases at V and 4 bases at J, with 11 bases between. This TCR was sampled from a girl aged 2 to 9 with cystic fibrosis. Input material: blood. V gene TRBV7-2 combines with J gene TRBJ1-5; D not resolved. DNA of the CDR3: TGTGCCAGCAGCTCAAGGTCGGGAAATCAGCCCCAGCATTTT. It is translated as CASSSRSGNQPQHF.